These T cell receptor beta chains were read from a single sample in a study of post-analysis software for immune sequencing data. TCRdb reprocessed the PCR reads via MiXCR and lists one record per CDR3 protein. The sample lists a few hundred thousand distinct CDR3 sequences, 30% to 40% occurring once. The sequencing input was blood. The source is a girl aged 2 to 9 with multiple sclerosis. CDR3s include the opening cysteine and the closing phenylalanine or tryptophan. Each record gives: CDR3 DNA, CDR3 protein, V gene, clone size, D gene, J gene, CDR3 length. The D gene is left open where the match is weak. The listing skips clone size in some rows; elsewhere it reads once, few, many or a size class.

DNA: TGTGCCAGCAGTTGGACGGGAGAGGGGTACGAGCAGTACTTC
CDR3: CASSWTGEGYEQYF
V: TRBV27
size: NA
D: NA
J: TRBJ2-7
length: 14

DNA: TGCAGCGTTGAAAAAGAAGGCGGCAGGGACTACGAGCAGTACTTC
CDR3: CSVEKEGGRDYEQYF
V: TRBV29-1
size: few
D: NA
J: TRBJ2-7
length: 15

DNA: TGTGCCAGCAGCCTAGCGGGACTCCAAGATTACAATGAGCAGTTCTTC
CDR3: CASSLAGLQDYNEQFF
V: TRBV4-2
size: NA
D: TRBD2
J: TRBJ2-1
length: 16

DNA: TGTGCCAGCAGCTTCGACTATCACAATGAGCAGTTCTTC
CDR3: CASSFDYHNEQFF
V: TRBV7-9
size: NA
D: NA
J: TRBJ2-1
length: 13

DNA: TGCGCCAGCAGCCACCGACTAGCGGGGGCCTCTTGGGGGAGGAATGAGCAGTTCTTC
CDR3: CASSHRLAGASWGRNEQFF
V: TRBV4-1
size: few
D: TRBD2
J: TRBJ2-1
length: 19

DNA: TGCGCCAGCAGCTTGGGTCTTGGGACACGTAGCTACGAGCAGTACTTC
CDR3: CASSLGLGTRSYEQYF
V: TRBV5-1
size: NA
D: NA
J: TRBJ2-7
length: 16

DNA: TGCGCCAGCAGCCCCTTCTTCAATGAGCAGTTCTTC
CDR3: CASSPFFNEQFF
V: TRBV5-1
size: NA
D: NA
J: TRBJ2-1
length: 12

DNA: TGTGCCAGCAGTGAACTTTGGGAGCAGTACTTC
CDR3: CASSELWEQYF
V: TRBV6-1
size: few
D: NA
J: TRBJ2-7
length: 11

DNA: TGCAGTGCTAGAGACGCCGGGACAGGGAACTCACCCCTCCACTTT
CDR3: CSARDAGTGNSPLHF
V: TRBV20-1
size: NA
D: TRBD1
J: TRBJ1-6
length: 15

DNA: TGTGCCAGCAGCCCCGGGACCCAACTTTACACAGATACGCAGTATTTT
CDR3: CASSPGTQLYTDTQYF
V: TRBV12-3/TRBV12-4
size: NA
D: NA
J: TRBJ2-3
length: 16

DNA: TGTGCCACCAGCAGAGGGGAAGCCGTTGTTATCTATGGCTACACCTTC
CDR3: CATSRGEAVVIYGYTF
V: TRBV15
size: few
D: NA
J: TRBJ1-2
length: 16

DNA: TGTGCCAGCAGTTCACAGACTAGCGGATACAATGAGCAGTTCTTC
CDR3: CASSSQTSGYNEQFF
V: TRBV6-5
size: few
D: TRBD2
J: TRBJ2-1
length: 15

DNA: TGTGCCAGCAGCCCTAGGACGGGTACTGCCAAAAACATTCAGTACTTC
CDR3: CASSPRTGTAKNIQYF
V: TRBV7-8
size: few
D: NA
J: TRBJ2-4
length: 16

DNA: TGTGCCAGCAGTTTGGAAGGGGTGAATGATGAAGCTTTCTTT
CDR3: CASSLEGVNDEAFF
V: TRBV28
size: NA
D: NA
J: TRBJ1-1
length: 14

DNA: TGCAGTGCTAGAGGAGTTCCTGGCGGGAGCTCCTACGAGCAGTACTTC
CDR3: CSARGVPGGSSYEQYF
V: TRBV20-1
size: few
D: TRBD2
J: TRBJ2-7
length: 16

DNA: TGTGCCATCAGTCATACTCCCCCCCGCACAGATACGCAGTATTTT
CDR3: CAISHTPPRTDTQYF
V: TRBV10-3
size: NA
D: NA
J: TRBJ2-3
length: 15